Listed below are T cell receptor beta chains from one sample, sequenced in a study of T cell responses to AZD1222 COVID-19 vaccine. Sequencing used immunoSEQ multiplex PCR; TCRdb keeps in-frame clones, though not all of them. The sample lists approximately 97,000 clones; around 93% were seen once. This sample comprised peripheral blood, obtained on day 0 of AZD1222 vaccination. These receptors all come from an adult in good health. The conserved cysteine and the conserved F or W are not part of the CDR3 here. Clone size is stated in some rows and not others, as once, few, many or a class when expanded.

v_gene: TRBV21-1; abundance: .; j_gene: TRBJ2-7; CDR3aa: ASSPAQAPIYEQY
v_gene: TRBV18; abundance: once; j_gene: TRBJ1-1; CDR3aa: ASSPRQGDTEAF
v_gene: TRBV7-9; abundance: .; j_gene: TRBJ1-1; CDR3aa: ASSPRTGGPNTEAF
v_gene: TRBV12-3/TRBV12-4; abundance: .; j_gene: TRBJ2-1; CDR3aa: ASTTLPYNEQF
v_gene: TRBV7-2; abundance: few; j_gene: TRBJ2-1; CDR3aa: ASSLGLGPMEQF
v_gene: TRBV15; abundance: .; j_gene: TRBJ1-5; CDR3aa: AIAETPRSNQPQH
v_gene: TRBV28; abundance: .; j_gene: TRBJ2-2; CDR3aa: ASSPSTGGAGGELF
v_gene: TRBV11-2; abundance: .; j_gene: TRBJ1-5; CDR3aa: ASSLDQPQPQH
v_gene: TRBV7-3; abundance: .; j_gene: TRBJ1-1; CDR3aa: ASSGGGFAEAF
v_gene: TRBV5-5; abundance: .; j_gene: TRBJ1-1; CDR3aa: ASSPTWDLEAF
v_gene: TRBV2; abundance: few; j_gene: TRBJ2-7; CDR3aa: ASKRDVNYEQY
v_gene: TRBV4-1; abundance: .; j_gene: TRBJ2-7; CDR3aa: ASTSGQYDEQY
v_gene: TRBV5-1; abundance: .; j_gene: TRBJ1-1; CDR3aa: ASSSWGGSENTEAF
v_gene: TRBV2; abundance: few; j_gene: TRBJ1-1; CDR3aa: ASSNQLGAF
v_gene: TRBV4-1; abundance: .; j_gene: TRBJ1-5; CDR3aa: ASSRPKKPPNQPQH
v_gene: TRBV27; abundance: once; j_gene: TRBJ2-7; CDR3aa: ASSFRGESYEQY
v_gene: TRBV19; abundance: .; j_gene: TRBJ2-2; CDR3aa: ASSHGRTNTGELF
v_gene: TRBV2; abundance: .; j_gene: TRBJ1-1; CDR3aa: ARASLRARTEAF
v_gene: TRBV27; abundance: .; j_gene: TRBJ1-1; CDR3aa: ASRTRGGHTEAF
v_gene: TRBV29-1; abundance: .; j_gene: TRBJ1-1; CDR3aa: SVVRQANTEAF
v_gene: TRBV6-5; abundance: .; j_gene: TRBJ2-7; CDR3aa: ASSTSYEQY
v_gene: TRBV11-2; abundance: .; j_gene: TRBJ1-2; CDR3aa: ASSLDKDRGYPT
v_gene: TRBV11-2; abundance: .; j_gene: TRBJ2-7; CDR3aa: ASSLSTGPYSYEQY
v_gene: TRBV7-3; abundance: once; j_gene: TRBJ2-1; CDR3aa: ASSLSSLSSYNEQF
v_gene: TRBV18; abundance: .; j_gene: TRBJ1-6; CDR3aa: ASSPPLHTAHSPLH
v_gene: TRBV7-6; abundance: .; j_gene: TRBJ1-1; CDR3aa: ASSTRNTEAF